The 6 T cell receptor beta chains below come from one sample, sequenced in a study of tumor and adjacent non-tumor tissue in lung cancer. A modified ARM-PCR protocol with three rounds of nested PCR amplified TCRbeta. TCRdb re-called the multiplex PCR reads with MiXCR, one entry per CDR3 protein. The table records about 80,000 distinct CDR3 sequences, 72% of them present only once. The template was RNA from unsorted bulk tissue. The sample taken for sequencing was lung tumor tissue. The receptors were sampled from a woman aged 40-49 years with non-small cell lung cancer.

This clonotype has a handful of counts. The chain carries TRBV28 and TRBJ2-4; 9 bases align to TRBD1. There are 18 residues in the CDR3. In germline, CDR1 is MDHEN, CDR2 SYDVKM. J was trimmed by 1 base and V by 4 bases; bases with no gene match: 11. The DNA for the CDR3 is TGTGCCAGCAGTTCACACAGGGGGCGGGTGGGGGCCAAAAACATTCAGTACTTC. Amino acid sequence: CASSSHRGRVGAKNIQYF.

As regards this clonotype: A read error is possible here, since a much larger clone lies one base away. J is TRBJ2-3 and V is TRBV5-1; possible D gene TRBD1, 5 bases. The CDR3 is 14 amino acids. The germline CDR1 and CDR2 sequences are SGHRS and YFSETQ. CDR3 nucleotide sequence: TGCGCCAGCAGCTCGGAACCTTACACAGGTACGCAGTATTTT. Protein sequence: CASSSEPYTGTQYF.

Remarks on this clonotype: Given a much more abundant clone one base away, this may be a read error. The chain combines TRBV20-1 with TRBJ2-5; D is uncertain. Trimming pared 5 bases from V and 3 bases from J, leaving 13 bases between. The CDR3 loop spans 13 amino acids. Germline CDR1 and CDR2: DFQATT and SNEGSKA (reference sequence). In DNA form, the CDR3 reads TGCAGTGCTGTCGACGGAAATGAAGAGACCCAGTACTTC. This encodes CSAVDGNEETQYF.

About this clonotype: At one end, the junction sequence differs from germline, possibly due to a read error. This chain connects TRBV11-3 to TRBJ2-3, with D possibly being TRBD2 (6 bases). The CDR3 runs to 15 residues. Germline V gives CDR1 SGHNT, CDR2 YENEEA. In nucleotides, the CDR3 is TGTGCCAGCAGCCAAGCGGGCGAGAGCACAGTTACGCAGTATTTT. It codes for CASSQAGESTVTQYF. The whole variable domain, remainder taken from reference TRBV11-3 and TRBJ2-3, is EAGVVQSPRYKIIEKKQPVAFWCNPISGHNTLYWYLQNLGQGPELLIRYENEEAVDDSQLPKDRFSAERLKGVDSTLKIQPAELGDSAVYLCASSQAGESTVTQYFGPGTRLTVL.

CDR3 residues: CASSFDSQGREVTQYF. DNA for the CDR3: TGTGCCAGCAGCTTTGATTCTCAGGGTAGGGAAGTTACGCAGTATTTT. The V call is TRBV5-6, the J call TRBJ2-3; D may be TRBD1 (5 bases). Germline V lookup: CDR1 SGHDT, CDR2 YYEEEE. Trimming removed 2 bases from V and 8 bases from J, with 21 bases in between. This CDR3 contains 16 residues. The entire variable domain, with the rest obtained from reference TRBV5-6 and TRBJ2-3, is as follows: DAGVTQSPTHLIKTRGQQVTLRCSPKSGHDTVSWYQQALGQGPQFIFQYYEEEERQRGNFPDRFSGHQFPNYSSELNVNALLLGDSALYLCASSFDSQGREVTQYFGPGTRLTVL.

About this clonotype itself: Likely a read error: the CDR3 ends without its conserved phenylalanine or tryptophan. This chain joins TRBV6-5 and TRBJ1-1; D might be TRBD1 (5 bases). CDR1 MNHEY and CDR2 SVGAGI come from the germline V gene. The CDR3 covers 15 residues. Here the CDR3 DNA reads TGTGCCAGCAGTTACAAACCGAGGGGTGACACAGAAGCTTTCCTT. This encodes CASSYKPRGDTEAFL.